This T cell receptor beta chain was retrieved from a study of chemoradiotherapy in HPV16-positive cancers. Study conclusions and caveats: For HPV16-positive patients, expanding HPV-responsive T cells associated with longer recurrence-free survival. Candidate HPV-specific clones and E7-related TCR motifs grew in tumor during treatment.

Sequencing was performed with immunoSEQ multiplex PCR; in TCRdb, only in-frame clones are kept and a portion is missing. The repertoire holds 9,500 to 15,000 clones, with roughly 81% as singletons. Remarks on this clone: Its cognate antigen is unknown.

With V trimmed by 4 bases and J by 4 bases, 7 bases remained unmatched. Germline CDR1 is KGHSH and CDR2 is LQKENI. This CDR3 spans 16 amino acids. This sequence joins TRBV18 and TRBJ1-5, with 10 positions matching TRBD1. This material was collected from a patient who underwent chemoradiotherapy. The sequence was collected from a human donor with HPV-associated anogenital cancer. CDR3 DNA: TGTGCCAGCTCACTCTTTGACAGGGGGCAAAATCAGCCCCAGCATTTT. Translating it yields CASSLFDRGQNQPQHF. Combining the CDR3 with reference TRBV18 and TRBJ1-5 gives the whole variable domain NAGVMQNPRHLVRRRGQEARLRCSPMKGHSHVYWYRQLPEEGLKFMVYLQKENIIDESGMPKERFSAEFPKEGPSILRIQQVVRGDSAAYFCASSLFDRGQNQPQHFGDGTRLSIL.